This TCR beta chain is drawn from a study of T-cell memory formation after mild COVID-19. Germline V gene data show CDR1 as ENHRY and CDR2 as SYGVKD. This CDR3 spans 17 amino acids. V trimming: 2 bases; J trimming: 3 bases; junction bases outside the gene matches: 9. From the 5' RACE reads, TCRdb called clonotypes with MiXCR, one entry per CDR3 protein. The table records approximately 210,000 distinct CDR3 sequences, around 30% of them present only once. This TCR came from an adult woman who had mild COVID-19 (a few samples of this study predate the infection). Cell type and time point are not known. Sequencing was performed on PBMCs or a T cell subset sorted from them (not recorded which). The chain recombines TRBV10-3 with TRBJ2-3; 9 bases align to TRBD2. CDR3 bases: TGTGCCATCAGTGAGCCCCTTGTAGCGGGGGAGACAGATACGCAGTATTTT. Amino acid sequence: CAISEPLVAGETDTQYF.